What follows describes a single T cell receptor (beta chain). This sample was taken from a study of blood T cell repertoires in COVID-19. Germline CDR1 reads SGHDT; CDR2 reads YYEEEE. This CDR3 has 15 residues. V lost 2 bases and J lost 6; bases outside the gene matches: 6. Clones were read by immunoSEQ multiplex PCR, and TCRdb kept only the in-frame ones, dropping some. The table lists just over 25,000 clones, roughly 88% of them singletons, with 15% to 20% in the top ten. The genes are TRBV5-6 and TRBJ2-2; 8 bases align to TRBD1. Sequenced sample: peripheral blood. The source of this sequence is a man aged 65 to 79 with acute or convalescent COVID-19. The CDR3 bases are TGTGCCAGCAGCTTCGGGACAGGCCGACCCGGGGAGCTGTTTTTT. Translation gives CASSFGTGRPGELFF.